These 8 T cell receptor beta chains came from one sample sequenced in a study of OX40 agonist ivuxolimab in advanced cancers. The method was immunoSEQ multiplex PCR; TCRdb's version includes in-frame clones alone and lacks a portion of them. The sample yields about 76,000 clones, roughly 85% seen once. The sample was CD4+ or CD8+ T cells sorted from blood, taken in a trial of the OX40 agonist ivuxolimab. These receptors all stem from an adult with an advanced solid tumor such as melanoma, head and neck, liver or kidney cancer.

This rearrangement joins TRBV7-9 to TRBJ1-2; 7 bases agree with TRBD1. V shed 4 bases, J shed 4 bases, and the junction held 15 bases outside the gene matches. The CDR3 length is 17 residues. Germline V gene data show CDR1 as SEHNR and CDR2 as FQNEAQ (reference sequence). The CDR3 reads CASSYAGQPPLSYGYTF. CDR3 DNA sequence: TGTGCCAGCAGCTACGCGGGACAGCCCCCGCTAAGCTATGGCTACACCTTC.

The chain joins TRBV7-6 to TRBJ1-1, with TRBD1 as a possible D gene (5 bases). V was pared by 9 bases and J by 1 base, with 12 bases between. The germline CDR1 and CDR2 sequences are SGHVS and FNYEAQ. The CDR3 consists of 13 residues. The DNA for the CDR3 is TGTGCCAGGGCGGCTGGGGGGAACACTGAAGCTTTCTTT. It translates to CARAAGGNTEAFF.

This CDR3 is CSVGDRMNTEAFF. CDR3 bases: TGCAGCGTTGGGGACAGGATGAACACTGAAGCTTTCTTT. V is TRBV29-1 and J is TRBJ1-1; 8 bases are shared with TRBD1. This CDR3 comprises 13 residues. Per the germline V gene, CDR1 is SQVTM and CDR2 is ANQGSEA. V lost 4 bases to trimming and J lost 0 bases; unmatched junction nucleotides: 1.

This clone was seen once. The chain is built from TRBV5-1 and TRBJ1-1; tentative D call: TRBD1 (6 bases). Trimming took off 5 bases at V and 6 bases at J, with 14 bases between the two ends. The CDR3 is 13 amino acids. The V gene's germline CDR1 is SGHRS and CDR2 YFSETQ. The CDR3 region has the DNA TGCGCCAGCAGACAAACAGGGTTCGCTGAAGCTTTCTTT. This codes for CASRQTGFAEAFF.

The chain carries TRBV19 and TRBJ1-4; D gene unclear. Germline V lookup: CDR1 LNHDA, CDR2 SQIVND (reference sequence). The CDR3 length is 14 residues. Trimming removed 5 bases from V and 1 base from J, with 8 bases in between. CDR3 sequence: CASSAGLTNEKLFF. The CDR3 DNA sequence: TGTGCCAGTAGTGCGGGATTAACTAATGAAAAACTGTTTTTT.

V and J are TRBV19 and TRBJ1-6; no clear D. Germline CDR1 is LNHDA and CDR2 is SQIVND (reference sequence). With 6 bases removed from V and 2 bases from J, the gap between germline ends came to 14 bases. There are 16 residues in the CDR3. In DNA form, the CDR3 reads TGTGCCAGTAGCTCCGAAACGGGAGCCTATAATTCACCCCTCCACTTT. The encoded protein is CASSSETGAYNSPLHF. The whole variable domain, filled in from reference TRBV19 and TRBJ1-6, reads DGGITQSPKYLFRKEGQNVTLSCEQNLNHDAMYWYRQDPGQGLRLIYYSQIVNDFQKGDIAEGYSVSREKKESFPLTVTSAQKNPTAFYLCASSSETGAYNSPLHFGNGTRLTVT.

V usage is TRBV4-3 and J usage is TRBJ2-5; 9 nucleotides line up with TRBD2. The V gene's germline CDR1 is LGHNA and CDR2 YSLEER. CDR3 length equals 17 residues. With 0 bases clipped from V and 4 bases from J, the junction kept 9 bases outside the gene matches. CDR3 sequence: CASSQELRGTSRETQYF. CDR3 nucleotide sequence: TGCGCCAGCAGCCAAGAACTCCGTGGGACTAGCCGAGAGACCCAGTACTTC.

This clone showed up just a few times. In DNA, the CDR3 is TGTGCCATCAGTGATAGGGACAGGGACTCCTACGAGCAGTACTTC. This codes for CAISDRDRDSYEQYF. This chain joins TRBV10-3 and TRBJ2-7; TRBD1 agrees at 9 bases. The CDR3 contains 15 residues. Germline V CDR1 and CDR2: ENHRY, SYGVKD. V shed 3 bases, J shed 0 bases, and the junction held 3 bases outside the gene matches.